In its sample, the clone carrying this T cell receptor (beta chain) was seen once. Its antigen is unidentified. The data stem from a study of PD-L1 blockade in urothelial cancer. Study in general: Male sex and bladder-origin urothelial cancer were recorded for about 85% of the roughly 30 patients.

Regarding time point: pretreatment peripheral blood. The ends were cut back, 2 bases at V and 0 bases at J, with 16 bases in the middle. In germline, CDR1 is GTSNPN, CDR2 SVGIG (reference sequence). The CDR3 has 16 residues. Into every PCR, synthetic TCR analog templates were spiked. Clones were sequenced by immunoSEQ multiplex PCR, and TCRdb holds only the in-frame ones, with some missing. This sample carries 35,000 to 45,000 clones, 88% of them seen once, and the ten largest clones take roughly 25%. Study results and caveats: Better survival was forecast by a pretreatment blood TCR clonality below the median.

This TCR was sampled from a donor aged 40 or older with urothelial cancer. Source: PBMCs, taken around atezolizumab (anti-PD-L1) treatment. This sequence joins TRBV30 and TRBJ1-1; D perhaps matches TRBD1 (5 bases). For the CDR3, the DNA is TGTGCCTGGAGTCGGGCAGGGCGGGGGTTGAACACTGAAGCTTTCTTT. Residues: CAWSRAGRGLNTEAFF.